A selection of T cell receptor beta chains follows, all from one sample in a study of cytomegalovirus exposure and HLA in healthy donors. Sequencing was performed with immunoSEQ multiplex PCR; in TCRdb, only in-frame clones are kept and a portion is missing. Here the sample spans under 150,000 clones, roughly 80% being singletons. Input material: PBMCs. The receptors were gathered from a woman between 35 and 50 years old in good health and CMV-seronegative. The CDR3 runs from the conserved cysteine through the conserved F or W. Fields, in order: D gene, J gene, clone size, CDR3 length, V gene, CDR3 protein, CDR3 DNA. A D gene is named only where the DNA matches it firmly. Only part of the rows carry a size: once, few, many, or a class if the clone is expanded.

TRBD1,TRBJ1-6,NA,15,TRBV11-2,CASSLETGKNSPLHF,TGTGCCAGCAGCTTAGAGACAGGGAAAAATTCACCCCTCCACTTC
NA,TRBJ1-2,NA,13,TRBV6-5,CASSPQGNYGYTF,TGTGCCAGCAGCCCCCAGGGGAACTATGGCTACACCTTC
TRBD1,TRBJ1-1,NA,14,TRBV19,CASSSGQGNTEAFF,TGTGCCAGTAGTTCGGGACAGGGGAACACTGAAGCTTTCTTT
NA,TRBJ2-7,NA,16,TRBV18,CASSPARIGRGHEQYF,TGTGCCAGCTCCCCCGCCCGAATCGGCAGGGGACACGAGCAGTACTTC
TRBD1,TRBJ1-2,NA,18,TRBV28,CASSLEHGVGQGANGYTF,TGTGCCAGCAGTCTTGAGCATGGGGTGGGACAGGGGGCGAATGGCTACACCTTC
NA,TRBJ2-2,NA,15,TRBV18,CASSRDIFPTGELFF,TGTGCCAGCTCACGGGACATTTTTCCCACCGGGGAGCTGTTTTTT
TRBD2,TRBJ2-7,NA,17,TRBV7-6,CASSLGSSGPLSYEQYF,TGTGCCAGCAGCTTAGGGTCTAGCGGGCCTCTCTCCTACGAGCAGTACTTC
TRBD1,TRBJ1-6,few,15,TRBV2,CASSTPDRGNSPLHF,TGTGCCAGCAGCACCCCGGACAGGGGGAATTCACCCCTCCACTTT
TRBD2,TRBJ2-1,NA,15,TRBV7-3,CASSLELAGGNEQFF,TGTGCCAGCAGCTTAGAACTAGCGGGGGGCAATGAGCAGTTCTTC
NA,TRBJ1-1,once,12,TRBV5-6,CASSPGQGRAFF,TGTGCCAGCAGCCCGGGTCAGGGGAGAGCTTTCTTT
TRBD2,TRBJ2-2,NA,16,TRBV7-9,CASSLTSGRATGELFF,TGTGCCAGCAGCTTGACTAGCGGGAGGGCCACCGGGGAGCTGTTTTTT